This T cell receptor beta chain came from a study of T-cell reconstitution after alpha-beta-depleted transplantation in children. This clonotype was seen ten or more times. The antigen remains unidentified. Overall study findings and caveats: About two months after transplant, alpha-beta T cells reportedly came from several hundred expanded graft clones. T cells produced anew were the main source of T-cell counts and diversity one year after transplant. There were some patients whose high TCRbeta diversity at day 60 came from surviving recipient T cells and thymic progenitors.

The V gene lost 7 bases and the J gene lost 7 bases, with 29 bases spanning the gap. This CDR3 is built from 18 residues. Germline lookup yields CDR1 SGHAT and CDR2 FQNNGV. Molecular barcoding with unique molecular identifiers was used for the TCRbeta library. TCRdb independently ran MiXCR on the PCR reads; one entry per CDR3 protein. The data contain hundreds of thousands of distinct CDR3 sequences, about an eighth of them singletons. The V call is TRBV11-2, the J call TRBJ2-1; D remains ambiguous. The origin of this receptor is a girl aged 2 to 10 with congenital amegakaryocytic thrombocytopenia, due to receive a stem cell transplant. The source was PBMCs, collected before TCRalphabeta/CD19-depleted stem cell transplant. The DNA of the CDR3 is TGTGCCAGCAACCCAAAACTTAAGAAGGACCCGTTTGTGAATGAGCAGTTCTTC. Its translation: CASNPKLKKDPFVNEQFF.